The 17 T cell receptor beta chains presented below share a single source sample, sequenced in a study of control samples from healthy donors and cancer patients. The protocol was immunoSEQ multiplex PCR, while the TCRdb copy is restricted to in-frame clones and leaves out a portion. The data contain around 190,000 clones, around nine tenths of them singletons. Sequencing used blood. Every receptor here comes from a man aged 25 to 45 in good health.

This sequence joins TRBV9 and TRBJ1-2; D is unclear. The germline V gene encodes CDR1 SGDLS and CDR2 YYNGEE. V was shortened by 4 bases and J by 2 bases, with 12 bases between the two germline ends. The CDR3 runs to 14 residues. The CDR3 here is CASSPRPSNYGYTF. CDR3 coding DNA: TGTGCCAGCAGCCCTCGACCCTCAAACTATGGCTACACCTTC.

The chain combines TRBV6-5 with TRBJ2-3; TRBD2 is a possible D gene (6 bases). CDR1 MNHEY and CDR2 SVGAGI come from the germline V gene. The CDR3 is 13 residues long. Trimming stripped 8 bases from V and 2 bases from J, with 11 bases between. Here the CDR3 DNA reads TGTGCCAGCCGGGCGGGAACCACAGATACGCAGTATTTT. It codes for CASRAGTTDTQYF.

The CDR3 DNA reads as TGTGCCAGCAGTTTTGGACCCGGGGTAGCGGCATCCTACGAGCAGTACTTC. Encoded protein: CASSFGPGVAASYEQYF. The chain couples TRBV28 to TRBJ2-7; TRBD2 might be the D (6 bases). Trimming removed 3 bases at V and 1 base at J, with 19 bases between. This CDR3 has 17 amino acids. Germline lookup yields CDR1 MDHEN and CDR2 SYDVKM. Complete variable domain (other parts from reference TRBV28 and TRBJ2-7): DVKVTQSSRYLVKRTGEKVFLECVQDMDHENMFWYRQDPGLGLRLIYFSYDVKMKEKGDIPEGYSVSREKKERFSLILESASTNQTSMYLCASSFGPGVAASYEQYFGPGTRLTVT.

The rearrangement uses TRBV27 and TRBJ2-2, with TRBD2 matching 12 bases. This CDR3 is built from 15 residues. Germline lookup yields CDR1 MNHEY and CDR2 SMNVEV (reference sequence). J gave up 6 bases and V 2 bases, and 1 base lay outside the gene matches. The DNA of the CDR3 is TGTGCCAGCAGTTTACGACTAGCGGGAGCCGGGGAGCTGTTTTTT. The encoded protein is CASSLRLAGAGELFF.

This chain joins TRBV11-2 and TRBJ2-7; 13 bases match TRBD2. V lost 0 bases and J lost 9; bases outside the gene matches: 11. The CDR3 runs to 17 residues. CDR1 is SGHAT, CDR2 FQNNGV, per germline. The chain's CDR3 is CASSLDGTSGNRGGQYF. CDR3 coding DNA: TGTGCCAGCAGCTTAGATGGGACTAGCGGGAACCGAGGCGGGCAGTACTTC.

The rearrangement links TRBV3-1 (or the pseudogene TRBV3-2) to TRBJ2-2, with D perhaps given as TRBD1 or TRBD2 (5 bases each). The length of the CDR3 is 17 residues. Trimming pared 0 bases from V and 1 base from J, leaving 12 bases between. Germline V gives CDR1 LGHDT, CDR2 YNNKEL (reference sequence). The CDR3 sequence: CASSQEVGTRNTGELFF. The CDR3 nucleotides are TGTGCCAGCAGCCAAGAAGTTGGGACCCGGAACACCGGGGAGCTGTTTTTT.

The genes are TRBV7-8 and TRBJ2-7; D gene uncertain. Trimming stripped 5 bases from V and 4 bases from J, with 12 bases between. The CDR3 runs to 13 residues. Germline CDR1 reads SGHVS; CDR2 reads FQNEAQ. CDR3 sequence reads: CASSITAQYEQYF. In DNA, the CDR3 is TGTGCCAGCAGCATTACCGCACAATACGAGCAGTACTTC.

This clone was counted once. CDR3 residues: CASSLESGGVTEAFF. CDR3 coding DNA: TGCGCCAGCAGCTTGGAGTCAGGGGGGGTAACTGAAGCTTTCTTT. This chain uses TRBV5-1 with TRBJ1-1, with TRBD1 identical over 7 bases. Germline trimming cut 0 bases from V and 5 bases from J; bases unmatched to any gene: 7. The CDR3 sequence is 15 residues long. CDR1 and CDR2 from the germline V gene are SGHRS and YFSETQ. The variable domain in full, completed from reference TRBV5-1 and TRBJ1-1, reads KAGVTQTPRYLIKTRGQQVTLSCSPISGHRSVSWYQQTPGQGLQFLFEYFSETQRNKGNFPGRFSGRQFSNSRSEMNVSTLELGDSALYLCASSLESGGVTEAFFGQGTRLTVV.

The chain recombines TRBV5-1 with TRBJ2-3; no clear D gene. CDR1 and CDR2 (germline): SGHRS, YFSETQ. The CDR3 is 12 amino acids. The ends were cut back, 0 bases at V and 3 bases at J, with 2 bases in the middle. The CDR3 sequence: CASSLETDTQYF. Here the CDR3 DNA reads TGCGCCAGCAGCTTGGAAACAGATACGCAGTATTTT.

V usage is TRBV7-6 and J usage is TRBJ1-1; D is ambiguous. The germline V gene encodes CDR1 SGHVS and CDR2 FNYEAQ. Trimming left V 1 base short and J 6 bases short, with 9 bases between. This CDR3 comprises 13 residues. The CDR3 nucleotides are TGTGCCAGCAGCTTAGGTCAGCCCTCTGAAGCTTTCTTT. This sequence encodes CASSLGQPSEAFF. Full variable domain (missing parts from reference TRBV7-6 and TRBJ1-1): GAGVSQSPRYKVTKRGQDVALRCDPISGHVSLYWYRQALGQGPEFLTYFNYEAQQDKSGLPNDRFSAERPEGSISTLTIQRTEQRDSAMYRCASSLGQPSEAFFGQGTRLTVV.

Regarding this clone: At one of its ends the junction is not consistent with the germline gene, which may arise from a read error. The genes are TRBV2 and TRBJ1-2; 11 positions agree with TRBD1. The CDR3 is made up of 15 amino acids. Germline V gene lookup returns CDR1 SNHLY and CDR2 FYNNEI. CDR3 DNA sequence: TGTGCCAGCAGCGAAGGGACAGGGGGTGTGTATGGCTACACCTTC. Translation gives CASSEGTGGVYGYTF.

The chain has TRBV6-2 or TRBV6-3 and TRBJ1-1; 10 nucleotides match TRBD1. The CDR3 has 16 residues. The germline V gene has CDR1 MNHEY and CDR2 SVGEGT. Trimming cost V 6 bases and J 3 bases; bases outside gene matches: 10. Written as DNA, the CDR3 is TGTGCCAGCAGCCCTGCGATGACAGGGGGCTACACTGAAGCTTTCTTT. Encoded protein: CASSPAMTGGYTEAFF.

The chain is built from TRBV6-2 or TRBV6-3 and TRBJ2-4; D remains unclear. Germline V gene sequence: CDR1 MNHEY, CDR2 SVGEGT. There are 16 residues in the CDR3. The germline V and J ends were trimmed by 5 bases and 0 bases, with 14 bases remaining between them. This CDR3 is CASSLPTTLAKNIQYF. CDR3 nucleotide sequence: TGTGCCAGCAGTCTCCCGACAACTCTAGCCAAAAACATTCAGTACTTC.

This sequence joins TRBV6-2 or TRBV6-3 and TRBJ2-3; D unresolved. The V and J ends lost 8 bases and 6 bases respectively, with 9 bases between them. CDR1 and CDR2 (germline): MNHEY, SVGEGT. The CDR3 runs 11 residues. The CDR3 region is CASGYFDTQYF. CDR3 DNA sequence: TGTGCCAGCGGGTACTTTGATACGCAGTATTTT.

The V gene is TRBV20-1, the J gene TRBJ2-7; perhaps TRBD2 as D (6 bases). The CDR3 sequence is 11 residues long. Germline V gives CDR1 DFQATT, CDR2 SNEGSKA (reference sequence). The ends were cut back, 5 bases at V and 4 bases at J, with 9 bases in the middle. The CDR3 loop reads CSAPGTYEQYF. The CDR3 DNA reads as TGCAGTGCTCCCGGGACTTACGAGCAGTACTTC.

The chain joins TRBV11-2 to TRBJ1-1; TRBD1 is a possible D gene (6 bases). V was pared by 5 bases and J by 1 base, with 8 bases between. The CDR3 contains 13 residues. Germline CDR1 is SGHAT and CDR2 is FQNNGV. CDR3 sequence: CASSPQGNTEAFF. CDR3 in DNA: TGTGCCAGCAGCCCACAGGGGAACACTGAAGCTTTCTTT.

The CDR3 DNA reads TGTGCCAGCAAGGATTATCGGGACAAAAACATTCAGTACTTC. Translation gives CASKDYRDKNIQYF. The chain combines TRBV2 with TRBJ2-4, with TRBD2 as a possible D gene (5 bases). The germline CDR1 and CDR2 sequences are SNHLY and FYNNEI. The CDR3 runs to 14 residues. V shed 7 bases and J shed 3 bases, with 13 bases lying between them.